A single sample is the source of the 19 T cell receptor beta chains below, sequenced in a study of a mutant IDH1 vaccine in newly diagnosed glioma. No antigen has been identified for these receptors. Libraries were prepared by immunoSEQ multiplex PCR; TCRdb keeps only in-frame clonotypes and omits some of them. Of about 23,000 clones detected, almost 85% appear once; the ten largest clones hold roughly 2.8%. The sample's time point: week 47, end of study. In every dose of vaccine, 300 ug of mutant IDH1 20-mer peptide was given alongside topical imiquimod. Source: PBMCs, taken from a glioma patient whose treatment included an IDH1 peptide vaccine. These receptors were obtained from a man in his forties with glioma.

This sequence joins TRBV27 and TRBJ2-7, with 13 bases that match TRBD2. Germline lookup yields CDR1 MNHEY and CDR2 SMNVEV (reference sequence). V trimming: 3 bases; J trimming: 4 bases; junction bases outside the gene matches: 3. The CDR3 sequence is 15 residues long. Here the CDR3 DNA reads TGTGCCAGCAGTTTGGGACTAGCGGGACAATACGAGCAGTACTTC. It translates to CASSLGLAGQYEQYF.

V and J are TRBV7-2 and TRBJ1-5, with D unclear. The germline CDR1 and CDR2 sequences are SGHTA and FQGNSA. Between the trimmed V and J ends, which lost 4 bases and 13 bases, there was a span of 17 bases. This CDR3 region has 13 residues. The CDR3 loop is CASSSKIHGSQHF. CDR3 sequence (DNA): TGTGCCAGCAGCTCAAAGATCCATGGATCGCAGCATTTT.

A remark on this clone: One end of the junction fails to match germline, which may point to a read error. The chain employs TRBV7-7 and TRBJ2-2; no clear D gene. Per the germline V gene, CDR1 is SSHAT and CDR2 is FNYEAQ (reference sequence). The CDR3 is 15 residues long. CDR3 in DNA: TGTGCTAGCAGCTTAGTACAGACGAACACCGGGGAGCTGTTTTTT. This encodes CASSLVQTNTGELFF.

The chain combines TRBV7-8 with TRBJ2-5, with a weak D call TRBD1 (6 bases). The CDR3 runs 12 residues. In germline, CDR1 is SGHVS, CDR2 FQNEAQ. Trimming stripped 5 bases from V and 6 bases from J, with 10 bases between. The CDR3 loop is CASSQDRKTQYF. In DNA, the CDR3 is TGTGCCAGCAGCCAGGACAGAAAGACCCAGTACTTC.

The rearrangement uses TRBV18 and TRBJ1-2; 9 bases map to TRBD1. CDR1 is KGHSH, CDR2 LQKENI, per germline. V trimming: 4 bases; J trimming: 7 bases; junction bases outside the gene matches: 16. The CDR3 contains 17 residues. CDR3 sequence (DNA): TGTGCCAGCTCACGTCAAACTACCGGGACAGGGACGCCTGGCTACACCTTC. Its protein is CASSRQTTGTGTPGYTF.

This clone was seen just once. The CDR3 region is CASSLDASSYEQYF. The CDR3 bases are TGTGCCAGCAGTCTTGACGCTAGCTCCTACGAGCAGTACTTC. The chain employs TRBV2 and TRBJ2-7; no reliable D call. V shed 5 bases and J shed 0 bases, with 11 bases lying between them. Germline V CDR1 and CDR2: SNHLY, FYNNEI. CDR3 length: 14 amino acids.

The genes are TRBV5-1 and TRBJ2-5; 13 bases are shared with TRBD2. Germline V gives CDR1 SGHRS, CDR2 YFSETQ. The CDR3 spans 17 residues. The trim removed 4 bases at V and 5 bases at J, leaving 11 bases unmatched. The CDR3 here is CASSGGLAGVFRETQYF. The CDR3 DNA reads as TGCGCCAGCAGCGGCGGACTAGCGGGAGTCTTCCGGGAGACCCAGTACTTC. The full variable domain, rest sourced from reference TRBV5-1 and TRBJ2-5, is KAGVTQTPRYLIKTRGQQVTLSCSPISGHRSVSWYQQTPGQGLQFLFEYFSETQRNKGNFPGRFSGRQFSNSRSEMNVSTLELGDSALYLCASSGGLAGVFRETQYFGPGTRLLVL.

This rearrangement joins TRBV9 to TRBJ2-7; tentative D call: TRBD2 (6 bases). Trimming cost V 2 bases and J 0 bases, with 9 bases left between them. The CDR3 length is 14 residues. CDR1 and CDR2 from the germline V gene are SGDLS and YYNGEE. The CDR3 nucleotides read TGTGCCAGCAGCGTTAGCGGCAACTCCTACGAGCAGTACTTC. As protein: CASSVSGNSYEQYF. The whole variable domain, remainder taken from reference TRBV9 and TRBJ2-7, is DSGVTQTPKHLITATGQRVTLRCSPRSGDLSVYWYQQSLDQGLQFLIQYYNGEERAKGNILERFSAQQFPDLHSELNLSSLELGDSALYFCASSVSGNSYEQYFGPGTRLTVT.

The chain recombines TRBV4-3 with TRBJ1-4, with D possibly matching TRBD1 (5 bases). The germline V and J ends were trimmed by 1 base and 8 bases, with 17 bases remaining between them. The CDR3 runs to 16 residues. Germline V gene data show CDR1 as LGHNA and CDR2 as YSLEER. CDR3 DNA sequence: TGCGCCAGCAGCCAAGCGGCTACCGGGACGACAGAAAAACTGTTTTTT. Its translation: CASSQAATGTTEKLFF.

V is TRBV9 and J is TRBJ2-7, with 9 bases fitting TRBD1. J was trimmed by 2 bases and V by 4 bases; bases with no gene match: 4. The CDR3 runs to 14 residues. CDR1 SGDLS and CDR2 YYNGEE come from the germline V gene. CDR3 protein: CASSTGGEPYEQYF. As DNA, the CDR3 is TGTGCCAGCAGCACAGGGGGCGAGCCCTACGAGCAGTACTTC.

CDR3 in DNA: TGTGCCAGCAGAGTGACTAGCGGGAGGGCTATAGAGCAGTTCTTC. This codes for CASRVTSGRAIEQFF. This chain links TRBV6-1 with TRBJ2-1, with 14 bases lining up with TRBD2. V lost 6 bases to trimming and J lost 10 bases; unmatched junction nucleotides: 8. Germline values: CDR1 MNHNS, CDR2 SASEGT. This CDR3 comprises 15 residues.

CDR3 nucleotides: TGTGCCAGCAGGGGGACAGGGCTAGCCAAAAACATTCAGTACTTC. It encodes CASRGTGLAKNIQYF. The chain carries TRBV7-2 and TRBJ2-4; TRBD1 agrees at 9 bases. This CDR3 has 15 amino acids. Germline assignment: CDR1 SGHTA and CDR2 FQGNSA. The V and J ends lost 6 bases and 0 bases, in that order; junction bases with no gene match: 3. Full variable domain (outside the CDR3, taken from reference TRBV7-2 and TRBJ2-4): GAGVSQSPSNKVTEKGKDVELRCDPISGHTALYWYRQSLGQGLEFLIYFQGNSAPDKSGLPSDRFSAERTGGSVSTLTIQRTQQEDSAVYLCASRGTGLAKNIQYFGAGTRLSVL.

J is TRBJ2-7 and V is TRBV29-1; D possibly corresponds to TRBD1 (7 bases). The CDR3 length is 13 residues. V gave up 6 bases and J gave up 0 bases, with 12 bases separating them. The germline V gene encodes CDR1 SQVTM and CDR2 ANQGSEA. The CDR3 DNA follows: TGCAGCGTCCGCGGGGACAGCTCCTACGAGCAGTACTTC. It is translated as CSVRGDSSYEQYF.

The genes are TRBV15 and TRBJ1-3; 10 nucleotides match TRBD1. CDR3 length: 16 residues. Per germline, CDR1 LNHNV and CDR2 YYDKDF (reference sequence). With V trimmed by 5 bases and J by 2 bases, 6 bases remained unmatched. The DNA for the CDR3 is TGTGCCACCAGCGGACCGACAGGGGGCCCTGGAAACACCATATATTTT. The encoded protein is CATSGPTGGPGNTIYF.

The rearrangement links TRBV7-3 to TRBJ1-1; no definite D call. This CDR3 is 13 amino acids long. Germline V gives CDR1 SGHTA, CDR2 FQGTGA. V dropped 2 bases and J dropped 6 bases, with 10 bases sitting between them. DNA of the CDR3: TGTGCCAGCAGCTTAGGGGTTTACGCTGAAGCTTTCTTT. This gives the protein CASSLGVYAEAFF.

CDR3 coding DNA: TGTGCCAGCAGCCCCCGACTAGCAGACGCCTACGAGCAGTACTTC. It specifies CASSPRLADAYEQYF. The rearrangement joins TRBV7-9 to TRBJ2-7, with 7 bases matching TRBD2. Losses at the gene ends were 5 bases for V and 2 bases for J; bases not matched to a gene: 9. This CDR3 comprises 15 residues. Germline V gives CDR1 SEHNR, CDR2 FQNEAQ (reference sequence).

CDR3 loop: CASSLEGSNQPQHF. CDR3 in DNA: TGCGCCAGCAGCTTGGAAGGTAGCAATCAGCCCCAGCATTTT. This chain joins TRBV5-1 and TRBJ1-5; D call uncertain. In germline, CDR1 is SGHRS, CDR2 YFSETQ. V lost 0 bases, J lost 0 bases, and 4 bases lay in between. CDR3 length equals 14 residues.

The chain couples TRBV27 to TRBJ2-7; weak D call: TRBD2 (6 bases). CDR1 and CDR2 (germline): MNHEY, SMNVEV (reference sequence). The CDR3 covers 16 residues. Trimming shortened V by 4 bases and J by 2 bases, and 18 bases separated the two germline ends. The CDR3 sequence: CASSWGLALSPYEQYF. Here the CDR3 DNA reads TGTGCCAGCAGTTGGGGACTGGCTCTAAGTCCCTACGAGCAGTACTTC.

This sequence joins TRBV25-1 and TRBJ1-1, with 10 bases matching TRBD1. The germline CDR1 and CDR2 sequences are MGHDK and SYGVNS. CDR3 length: 17 residues. The V and J ends lost 7 bases and 3 bases, in that order; junction bases with no gene match: 14. In DNA, the CDR3 is TGTGCCAGCATTTACCACCCTCGGACAGGGGGGGACACTGAAGCTTTCTTT. Amino acid sequence: CASIYHPRTGGDTEAFF. Full variable domain (remainder filled in from reference TRBV25-1 and TRBJ1-1): EADIYQTPRYLVIGTGKKITLECSQTMGHDKMYWYQQDPGMELHLIHYSYGVNSTEKGDLSSESTVSRIRTEHFPLTLESARPSHTSQYLCASIYHPRTGGDTEAFFGQGTRLTVV.